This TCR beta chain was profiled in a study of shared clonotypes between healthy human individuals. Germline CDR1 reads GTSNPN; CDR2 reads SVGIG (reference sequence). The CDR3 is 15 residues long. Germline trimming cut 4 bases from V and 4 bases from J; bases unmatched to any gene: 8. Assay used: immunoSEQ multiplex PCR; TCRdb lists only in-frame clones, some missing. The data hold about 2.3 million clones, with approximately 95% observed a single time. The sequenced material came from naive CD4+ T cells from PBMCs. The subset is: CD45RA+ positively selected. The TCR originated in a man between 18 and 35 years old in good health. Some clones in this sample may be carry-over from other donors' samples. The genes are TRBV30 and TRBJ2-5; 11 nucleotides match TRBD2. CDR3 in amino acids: CAWKVGLADPETQYF. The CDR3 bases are TGTGCCTGGAAGGTGGGACTAGCGGACCCAGAGACCCAGTACTTC.